The 17 T cell receptor beta chains given below trace back to one sample, sequenced in a study of blood T cell repertoires in COVID-19. Produced via immunoSEQ multiplex PCR; TCRdb's table is partial and in-frame only. The data show some 200,000 clones, around 80% seen once. Material for sequencing was peripheral blood. These TCRs come from a woman older than 75 with active or convalescent COVID-19.

The gene calls are TRBV7-6 and TRBJ2-7; D perhaps matches TRBD1 (5 bases). Per germline, CDR1 SGHVS and CDR2 FNYEAQ. V lost 4 bases and J 6 bases, leaving 13 bases between the germline ends. This CDR3 has 13 residues. The CDR3 loop reads CASSSGWGGEQYF. The CDR3 nucleotides read TGTGCCAGCAGCTCCGGATGGGGCGGCGAGCAGTACTTC.

The chain has TRBV6-2 or TRBV6-3 and TRBJ2-1; D is unclear. The CDR3 has 13 amino acids. Per the germline V gene, CDR1 is MNHEY and CDR2 is SVGEGT. V lost 4 bases and J 6 bases, leaving 10 bases between the germline ends. The CDR3 region has the DNA TGTGCCAGCAGTTTACGAAACAGCAATGAGCAGTTCTTC. It codes for CASSLRNSNEQFF.

The V call is TRBV19, the J call TRBJ1-1, with 8 bases fitting TRBD1. V shed 4 bases, J shed 3 bases, and the junction held 10 bases outside the gene matches. The CDR3 is 16 residues long. Per the germline V gene, CDR1 is LNHDA and CDR2 is SQIVND (reference sequence). This chain's CDR3 is CASSTDRGRWYTEAFF. The DNA for the CDR3 is TGTGCCAGTAGTACTGACAGGGGACGGTGGTACACTGAAGCTTTCTTT.

This sequence joins TRBV7-2 and TRBJ2-7, with 8 bases lining up with TRBD2. Losses at the gene ends were 10 bases for V and 1 base for J; bases not matched to a gene: 6. CDR3 length: 13 amino acids. Germline V gives CDR1 SGHTA, CDR2 FQGNSA. CDR3 sequence: CATAGTRSYEQYF. For the CDR3, the DNA is TGTGCCACCGCCGGGACTAGATCCTACGAGCAGTACTTC.

Comments on this clone: In the same sample, other DNA sequences code for this CDR3. The chain is built from TRBV6-5 and TRBJ1-2; 8 bases align to TRBD1. The CDR3 is made up of 14 amino acids. Trimming removed 6 bases from V and 2 bases from J; junction bases left unmatched: 5. Germline V gives CDR1 MNHEY, CDR2 SVGAGI. CDR3 amino acids: CASRGTGRNYGYTF. The CDR3, as DNA: TGTGCCAGCAGAGGGACAGGTCGAAACTATGGCTACACCTTC.

The CDR3 DNA reads TGTGCCAGTAGCCCAAGAGCGGTGGCCTACGAGCAGTACTTC. Its translation is CASSPRAVAYEQYF. The V and J genes are TRBV19 and TRBJ2-7, with a tentative D call TRBD2 (5 bases). Trimming stripped 6 bases from V and 2 bases from J, with 14 bases between. Germline values: CDR1 LNHDA, CDR2 SQIVND (reference sequence). The CDR3 loop spans 14 amino acids.

The DNA of the CDR3 is TGTGCCAGCAGCCAGACAGGGATCGGTATCACTGAAGCTTTCTTT. Amino acids: CASSQTGIGITEAFF. J is TRBJ1-1 and V is TRBV3-1 (or the pseudogene TRBV3-2); TRBD1 aligns across 7 bases. J lost 4 bases, V lost 3 bases, and 8 bases had no gene match. Germline V gene data show CDR1 as LGHDT and CDR2 as YNNKEL (reference sequence). The CDR3 totals 15 residues.

The sample holds one count of this clone. The chain employs TRBV29-1 and TRBJ2-5; 7 nucleotides line up with TRBD2. J was trimmed by 1 base and V by 4 bases; bases with no gene match: 0. Germline V gene sequence: CDR1 SQVTM, CDR2 ANQGSEA. This CDR3 spans 12 amino acids. The CDR3 sequence is CSVVAGQETQYF. The DNA for the CDR3 is TGCAGCGTTGTAGCGGGCCAAGAGACCCAGTACTTC.

The J gene is TRBJ1-3, the V gene TRBV7-2; D possibly corresponds to TRBD1 (5 bases). V lost 2 bases to trimming and J lost 4 bases, with 9 bases between them. This CDR3 contains 14 residues. CDR1 and CDR2 (germline): SGHTA, FQGNSA. CDR3: CASSLMGRGNTIYF. CDR3 nucleotides: TGTGCCAGCAGCTTAATGGGGCGGGGAAACACCATATATTTT.

The V gene is TRBV11-2, the J gene TRBJ2-2, with D possibly being TRBD1 (6 bases). This CDR3 region has 14 residues. V lost 6 bases and J lost 3, with 11 bases in between. From germline, CDR1 is SGHAT and CDR2 FQNNGV. The DNA of the CDR3 is TGTGCCAGCAGTCGCGACAGGTACACCGGGGAGCTGTTTTTT. This gives the protein CASSRDRYTGELFF.

The V gene is TRBV20-1, the J gene TRBJ1-5, with 7 bases fitting TRBD1. Trimming took 3 bases from V and 4 from J; bases not matched to a gene: 18. From germline, CDR1 is DFQATT and CDR2 SNEGSKA (reference sequence). This CDR3 is built from 18 residues. DNA for the CDR3: TGCAGTGCTAGTAAAATTGGTATGGACAGGATATCAAATCAGCCCCAGCATTTT. This codes for CSASKIGMDRISNQPQHF.

This clone was counted between two and nine times. This sequence joins TRBV11-2 and TRBJ2-5, with D possibly being TRBD2 (6 bases). With 2 bases removed from V and 9 bases from J, the gap between germline ends came to 16 bases. The germline gives CDR1 SGHAT, CDR2 FQNNGV. This CDR3 spans 14 amino acids. The CDR3 loop reads CASSLSGTPRSQYF. The CDR3, as DNA: TGTGCCAGCAGCTTATCCGGGACTCCCCGGTCCCAGTACTTC.

This chain joins TRBV5-4 and TRBJ1-2; tentatively, D is TRBD1 (5 bases). Germline loops: CDR1 SGHNT, CDR2 YYREEE (reference sequence). This CDR3 has 14 amino acids. The germline V and J ends were trimmed by 5 bases and 2 bases, with 13 bases remaining between them. Written as DNA, the CDR3 is TGTGCCAGCAGTGGGGGAGGAGCCAACTATGGCTACACCTTC. Encoded protein: CASSGGGANYGYTF.

In its sample, this clone was seen once. The rearrangement joins TRBV9 to TRBJ2-3; 11 bases agree with TRBD2. J was trimmed by 4 bases and V by 4 bases; bases with no gene match: 5. CDR1 SGDLS and CDR2 YYNGEE come from the germline V gene. This CDR3 region has 15 residues. The CDR3 bases are TGTGCCAGCAGCCCACCTAGCGGGGGGTCAGATACGCAGTATTTT. As protein: CASSPPSGGSDTQYF.

The chain links TRBV4-1 to TRBJ2-3, with 10 bases fitting TRBD2. The length of the CDR3 is 15 residues. Germline V lookup: CDR1 MGHRA, CDR2 YSYEKL. The J segment lost 1 base and the V segment lost 4 bases, leaving 2 bases of the junction unmatched. In nucleotides, the CDR3 is TGCGCCAGCAGCCCTGGGACTAGCGGCACAGATACGCAGTATTTT. Translation gives CASSPGTSGTDTQYF.

In regard to this clone: The germline gene is not matched at one end of the junction; a read error may be the cause. V usage is TRBV7-7 and J usage is TRBJ2-5; 8 bases map to TRBD2. In germline, CDR1 is SSHAT, CDR2 FNYEAQ (reference sequence). There are 14 residues in the CDR3. Written as DNA, the CDR3 is TGTGCTAGCAGCTTAAGCGGGACTAGGGAGACCCAGTACTTC. Its protein is CASSLSGTRETQYF.

The chain recombines TRBV2 with TRBJ1-2, with D perhaps matching TRBD1 (5 bases). This CDR3 has 16 amino acids. Germline CDR1 and CDR2: SNHLY and FYNNEI. V was shortened by 5 bases and J by 4 bases, with 20 bases between the two germline ends. The CDR3 region is CASSYTRDSNIYGYTF. The CDR3, as DNA: TGTGCCAGCAGTTACACCAGGGATTCGAATATCTATGGCTACACCTTC.